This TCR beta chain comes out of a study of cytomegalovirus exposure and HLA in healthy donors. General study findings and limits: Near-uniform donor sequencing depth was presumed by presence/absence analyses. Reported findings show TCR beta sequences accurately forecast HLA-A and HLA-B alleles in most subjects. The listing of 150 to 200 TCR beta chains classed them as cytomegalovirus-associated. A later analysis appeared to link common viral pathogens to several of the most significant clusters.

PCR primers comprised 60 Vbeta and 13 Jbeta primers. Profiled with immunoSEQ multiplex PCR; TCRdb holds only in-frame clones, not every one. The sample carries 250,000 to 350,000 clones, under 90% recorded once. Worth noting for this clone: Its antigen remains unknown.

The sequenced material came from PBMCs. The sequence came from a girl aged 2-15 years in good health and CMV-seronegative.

CDR3 nucleotides: TGTGCCAGCAGTATTCAGGGTGGCGGCACAGATACGCAGTATTTT. Translated: CASSIQGGGTDTQYF. V gene TRBV6-5 combines with J gene TRBJ2-3; TRBD1 is a possible D gene (5 bases). Trimming stripped 5 bases from V and 1 base from J, with 13 bases between. This CDR3 region has 15 residues. CDR1 MNHEY and CDR2 SVGAGI come from the germline V gene.